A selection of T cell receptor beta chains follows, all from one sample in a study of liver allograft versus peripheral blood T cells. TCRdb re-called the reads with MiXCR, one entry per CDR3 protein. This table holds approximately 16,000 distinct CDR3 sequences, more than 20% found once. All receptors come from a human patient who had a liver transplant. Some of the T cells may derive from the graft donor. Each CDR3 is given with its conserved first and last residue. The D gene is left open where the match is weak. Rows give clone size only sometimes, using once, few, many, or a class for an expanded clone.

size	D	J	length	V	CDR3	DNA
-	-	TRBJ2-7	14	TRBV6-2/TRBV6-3	CASSTDSNSYEQYF	TGTGCCAGCAGCACGGACAGCAATTCCTACGAGCAGTACTTC
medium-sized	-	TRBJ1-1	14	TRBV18	CASSPPQGRTEAFF	TGTGCCAGCTCACCCCCTCAGGGGAGGACTGAAGCTTTCTTT
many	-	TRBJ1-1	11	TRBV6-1	CASTLNTEAFF	TGTGCCAGCACTTTAAACACTGAAGCTTTCTTT
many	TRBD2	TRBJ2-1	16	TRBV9	CASSAHGLAGVGEQFF	TGTGCCAGCAGCGCTCACGGACTAGCGGGAGTAGGTGAGCAGTTCTTC
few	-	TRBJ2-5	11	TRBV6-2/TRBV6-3	CASDRGETQYF	TGTGCCAGCGATAGGGGAGAGACCCAGTACTTC
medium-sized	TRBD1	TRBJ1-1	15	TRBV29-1	CSVGTGWGMNTEAFF	TGCAGCGTTGGGACAGGGTGGGGGATGAACACTGAAGCTTTCTTT
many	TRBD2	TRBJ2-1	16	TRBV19	CASSIGPSGFYNEQFF	TGTGCCAGTAGTATAGGTCCTAGCGGGTTTTACAATGAGCAGTTCTTC
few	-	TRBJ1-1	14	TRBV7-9	CASSLATGGTEAFF	TGTGCCAGCAGCTTAGCTACTGGGGGCACTGAAGCTTTCTTT
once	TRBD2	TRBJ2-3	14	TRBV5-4	CASSLRLAEDTQYF	TGTGCCAGCAGCCTTCGACTAGCGGAAGATACGCAGTATTTT
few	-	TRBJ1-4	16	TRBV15	CATSPAPPTTNEKLFF	TGTGCCACCAGCCCCGCCCCACCGACAACTAATGAAAAACTGTTTTTT
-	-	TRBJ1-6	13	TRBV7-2	CASSSRGNSPLHF	TGTGCCAGCAGTTCTAGGGGCAATTCACCCCTCCACTTT
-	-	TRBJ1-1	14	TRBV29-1	CSPSLSGPNTEAFF	TGCAGCCCTAGTTTGTCAGGGCCGAACACTGAAGCTTTCTTT
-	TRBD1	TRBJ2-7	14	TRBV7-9	CASSFSDRAHEQYF	TGTGCCAGCAGCTTTTCCGACAGGGCCCACGAGCAGTACTTC
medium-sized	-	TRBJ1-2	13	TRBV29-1	CSVEEGGGDGYTF	TGCAGCGTTGAAGAGGGCGGGGGAGATGGCTACACCTTC
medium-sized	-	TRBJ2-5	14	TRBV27	CASSLGQGPKTQYF	TGTGCCAGCAGTTTAGGGCAGGGTCCGAAGACCCAGTACTTC